The TCR beta chain described here comes from a study of Ad26.COV2.S vaccination and SARS-CoV-2 variants. The CDR3 has 14 amino acids. With V trimmed by 7 bases and J by 6 bases, 5 bases remained unmatched. Germline values: CDR1 LNHDA, CDR2 SQIVND (reference sequence). Here immunoSEQ multiplex PCR was the method, and the copy in TCRdb shows in-frame clones only, minus some. The sample includes over 450,000 clones, 89% of them seen just once. Treatment specified: 19 received Ad26.COV2.S at low or high dose, single or two shots; 5 received placebo; per-sample allocation not given. Material that was analyzed had been drawn on day 63 after the first vaccine or placebo injection.

This clonotype originated in a person between 18 and 65 years old who received the Ad26.COV2.S COVID-19 vaccine or a placebo. J is TRBJ2-1 and V is TRBV19; 11 nucleotides match TRBD1. This material consisted of peripheral blood, taken in a trial of Ad26.COV2.S vaccine versus placebo. CDR3 residues: CASIGDRGTNEQFF. The CDR3 nucleotides are TGTGCCAGTATTGGGGACAGGGGGACCAATGAGCAGTTCTTC.